The 18 T cell receptor beta chains presented below share a single source sample, sequenced in a study of T cell repertoires in cytomegalovirus infection. From the reads, TCRdb called clonotypes with MiXCR, one entry per CDR3 protein. The table lists hundreds of thousands of distinct CDR3 sequences, roughly a third of them singletons. What these receptors recognize is not known. This material consisted of cultured PBMCs, taken from culture after CMV antigen stimulation. The receptors here all came from a human donor in good health (CMV status not recorded). Some clones in this sample may be carry-over from other donors' samples.

This clonotype has ten or more counts. The chain carries TRBV7-2 and TRBJ2-3; D gene unclear. CDR3 length: 14 amino acids. CDR1 and CDR2 (germline): SGHTA, FQGNSA. V was shortened by 5 bases and J by 2 bases, with 11 bases between the two germline ends. The CDR3, as DNA: TGTGCCAGCAGCCACTATTCCTCCACAGATACGCAGTATTTT. Translation gives CASSHYSSTDTQYF.

The V and J genes are TRBV9 and TRBJ2-2; 7 bases are a match to TRBD2. From germline, CDR1 is SGDLS and CDR2 YYNGEE. Trimming took 2 bases from V and 1 from J; bases not matched to a gene: 8. This CDR3 has 17 amino acids. The CDR3 here is CASSVGGLAGNTGELFF. CDR3 nucleotide sequence: TGTGCCAGCAGCGTGGGGGGGTTAGCGGGGAACACCGGGGAGCTGTTTTTT.

V usage is TRBV5-5 and J usage is TRBJ1-2; weak D call: TRBD1 (5 bases). Germline CDR1 reads SGHKS; CDR2 reads YYEKEE (reference sequence). The CDR3 sequence is 14 residues long. V shed 0 bases and J shed 7 bases, with 13 bases lying between them. The CDR3 region has the DNA TGTGCCAGCAGCTTGGCCCCAGGGAACGGTGGCTACACCTTC. It yields the protein CASSLAPGNGGYTF.

This chain joins TRBV4-3 and TRBJ2-1; D not certain. The CDR3 sequence is 13 residues long. The germline V gene encodes CDR1 LGHNA and CDR2 YSLEER. The V end was cut by 4 bases, the J end by 10 bases, with 14 bases between. CDR3 sequence reads: CASSRTRMGEQFF. The CDR3 DNA reads as TGCGCCAGCAGCCGGACGAGGATGGGCGAGCAGTTCTTC.

V gene TRBV20-1 combines with J gene TRBJ2-7; 7 bases fit TRBD1. Germline V gives CDR1 DFQATT, CDR2 SNEGSKA (reference sequence). Trimming removed 6 bases from V and 2 bases from J; junction bases left unmatched: 10. The CDR3 has 14 amino acids. The DNA of the CDR3 is TGCAGTGCCCTCTCCGGGACAGTTACCTACGAGCAGTACTTC. Amino acids: CSALSGTVTYEQYF.

Many counts were recorded for this clonotype. The gene calls are TRBV11-3 and TRBJ2-7; D is ambiguous. The CDR3 consists of 13 residues. Trimming removed 1 base at V and 9 bases at J, with 13 bases between. Germline CDR1 reads SGHNT; CDR2 reads YENEEA. The DNA for the CDR3 is TGTGCCAGCAGCTTAGGGCCGGCGGAAAGGCAGTACTTC. Translated: CASSLGPAERQYF.

This clonotype showed up many times. This chain connects TRBV7-2 to TRBJ1-3, with a possible D match to TRBD1 (6 bases). The CDR3 spans 16 residues. Germline V gives CDR1 SGHTA, CDR2 FQGNSA. V lost 6 bases to trimming and J lost 1 base, with 16 bases between them. The CDR3 DNA reads as TGTGCCAGCAGTCCTTACCAGGACAGATCTGGAAACACCATATATTTT. It encodes CASSPYQDRSGNTIYF.

In the case of this clonotype: The limits of the CDR3 on the DNA are not certain, so only TCRdb's listed CDR3 is given. The chain couples TRBV7-5 to TRBJ2-7; the D call of TRBD2 is as the table states it, not checked on the DNA. TRBV7-5 is listed as a pseudogene. The CDR3 sequence runs 14 residues, both termini included. The CDR3 sequence is CISVLHRRAGEQYV.

This chain's CDR3 is CASSLAQGSVKQFF. CDR3 nucleotides: TGTGCCAGCAGCTTAGCGCAGGGTAGCGTTAAGCAGTTCTTC. J is TRBJ2-1 and V is TRBV7-2; the D gene could be TRBD1 or TRBD2 (5 bases each). The CDR3 totals 14 residues. Germline CDR1 is SGHTA and CDR2 is FQGNSA. V was pared by 0 bases and J by 11 bases, with 14 bases between.

The V call is TRBV20-1, the J call TRBJ1-6, with D unresolved. The CDR3 is made up of 15 amino acids. In germline, CDR1 is DFQATT, CDR2 SNEGSKA (reference sequence). The V end lost 1 base, the J end lost 5 bases, and 12 bases lay between the germline ends. DNA of the CDR3: TGCAGTGCTAGAGGTGGTGTGGGCAATAATTCACCCCTCCACTTT. As protein: CSARGGVGNNSPLHF.

V usage is TRBV2 and J usage is TRBJ2-7; D possibly corresponds to TRBD2 (6 bases). V was trimmed by 8 bases and J by 5 bases, leaving 16 bases between them. The CDR3 loop spans 13 amino acids. Germline V gene data show CDR1 as SNHLY and CDR2 as FYNNEI. The DNA for the CDR3 is TGTGCCAGCCAGAACGGGCGCGGGGACGAGCAGTACTTC. Amino acids: CASQNGRGDEQYF.

V is TRBV24-1 and J is TRBJ2-2, with 11 positions matching TRBD2. Germline V gene data show CDR1 as KGHDR and CDR2 as SFDVKD. The J segment lost 3 bases and the V segment lost 6 bases, leaving 11 bases of the junction unmatched. CDR3 length: 18 amino acids. The CDR3 loop is CATSPGLAGPRYTGELFF. The CDR3 nucleotides are TGTGCCACCAGTCCTGGACTAGCGGGTCCGCGGTACACCGGGGAGCTGTTTTTT.

The rearrangement uses TRBV24-1 and TRBJ2-3; 8 positions agree with TRBD2. The V and J ends lost 4 bases and 3 bases, in that order; junction bases with no gene match: 8. CDR3 length: 16 amino acids. Germline lookup yields CDR1 KGHDR and CDR2 SFDVKD. The DNA of the CDR3 is TGTGCCACCAGTGAATCGAGCGGGAGAGTTACAGATACGCAGTATTTT. Amino acids: CATSESSGRVTDTQYF.

This chain joins TRBV27 and TRBJ1-1; D remains unclear. Germline lookup yields CDR1 MNHEY and CDR2 SMNVEV (reference sequence). The CDR3 is made up of 12 amino acids. The V gene lost 4 bases and the J gene lost 0 bases, with 3 bases spanning the gap. The CDR3 region has the DNA TGTGCCAGCAGTTCCATGAACACTGAAGCTTTCTTT. Residues: CASSSMNTEAFF.

The rearrangement links TRBV5-4 to TRBJ2-2; 8 nucleotides align to TRBD1. Germline assignment: CDR1 SGHNT and CDR2 YYREEE (reference sequence). This CDR3 has 14 amino acids. With V trimmed by 0 bases and J by 6 bases, 1 base remained unmatched. CDR3 protein: CASSLEQGAGELFF. The CDR3, as DNA: TGTGCCAGCAGCTTGGAACAGGGGGCCGGGGAGCTGTTTTTT.

There are a few counts of this clonotype. The genes are TRBV6-1 and TRBJ1-1; D ambiguous. Per the germline V gene, CDR1 is MNHNS and CDR2 is SASEGT. The CDR3 is made up of 15 amino acids. V dropped 6 bases and J dropped 0 bases, with 14 bases sitting between them. The CDR3 region is CASRSSPFMNTEAFF. CDR3 nucleotides: TGTGCCAGCAGAAGCTCACCCTTCATGAACACTGAAGCTTTCTTT.

V is TRBV6-2 or TRBV6-3 and J is TRBJ1-5; maybe TRBD1 (5 bases). This CDR3 is 14 amino acids long. V lost 4 bases to trimming and J lost 9 bases, with 16 bases between them. The V gene's germline CDR1 is MNHEY and CDR2 SVGEGT. CDR3 bases: TGTGCCAGCAGTTCCCTGGGCCCCCAGGGGCCCCAGCATTTT. Translating it yields CASSSLGPQGPQHF.

The chain employs TRBV11-2 and TRBJ2-7; D call uncertain. Trimming cost V 1 base and J 0 bases, with 13 bases left between them. CDR3 length: 16 residues. Per germline, CDR1 SGHAT and CDR2 FQNNGV. CDR3 bases: TGTGCCAGCAGCTTAGGGGGTTCCAGGTCCTCCTACGAGCAGTACTTC. This encodes CASSLGGSRSSYEQYF.